The clone carrying this T cell receptor (beta chain) was recorded at least ten times. Its target is unknown. Per the original data handling: The study built a papillary thyroid cancer distant-metastasis classifier from CDR3 differences across clinicopathological groups. TCRdb used MiXCR to call clones anew from the PCR reads. The V and J calls follow TCRdb's processing rather than the paper's. The sample contains approximately 41,000 clones, roughly 27% of which appear only once. None of the patients had undergone any treatment ahead of thyroid surgery. The record originates from a study of metastatic and nonmetastatic thyroid tumors. Across the study: The study looked at repertoires side by side in blood and in tumor or nodule tissue from malignant and benign thyroid patients. Study-level results: The study reportedly found significantly higher TCR beta diversity in malignant thyroid tumors than benign nodules, in blood and tumor.

Unmatched junction bases numbered 3, after V lost 3 bases and J lost 8 bases. This CDR3 has 13 residues. Germline assignment: CDR1 MNHEY and CDR2 SMNVEV (reference sequence). The sequence derives from a male donor with papillary thyroid cancer or a benign thyroid nodule (not recorded which). Some clones in this sample may be carry-over from other donors' samples. This sequence joins TRBV27 and TRBJ1-2; TRBD1 aligns across 10 bases. The sequencing input was blood. CDR3 nucleotide sequence: TGTGCCAGCAGTTTCGGGACAGGGGACGGCTACACCTTC. Amino acids: CASSFGTGDGYTF.